There are a few counts of the clone carrying this T cell receptor (beta chain). Method: immunoSEQ multiplex PCR; TCRdb's copy keeps in-frame clones and lacks some. This sample has approximately 31,000 clones, with 90% found just once. The sample comes from a study of T cell changes during pregnancy in multiple sclerosis. CDR1 and CDR2 (germline): SGHRS, YFSETQ. The CDR3 has 14 amino acids. After removal of 5 bases from V and 2 bases from J, the junction contained 4 bases not matched to a gene. The rearrangement uses TRBV5-1 and TRBJ2-7; 10 bases are a match to TRBD1. The source was CD8+ T cells from peripheral blood mononuclear cells, collected in the second trimester of pregnancy. The receptor was derived from a female donor with multiple sclerosis, enrolled in a pregnancy study. DNA of the CDR3: TGCGCCAGCAGTCCCGGGACAGGGGCCTACGAGCAGTACTTC. It codes for CASSPGTGAYEQYF.